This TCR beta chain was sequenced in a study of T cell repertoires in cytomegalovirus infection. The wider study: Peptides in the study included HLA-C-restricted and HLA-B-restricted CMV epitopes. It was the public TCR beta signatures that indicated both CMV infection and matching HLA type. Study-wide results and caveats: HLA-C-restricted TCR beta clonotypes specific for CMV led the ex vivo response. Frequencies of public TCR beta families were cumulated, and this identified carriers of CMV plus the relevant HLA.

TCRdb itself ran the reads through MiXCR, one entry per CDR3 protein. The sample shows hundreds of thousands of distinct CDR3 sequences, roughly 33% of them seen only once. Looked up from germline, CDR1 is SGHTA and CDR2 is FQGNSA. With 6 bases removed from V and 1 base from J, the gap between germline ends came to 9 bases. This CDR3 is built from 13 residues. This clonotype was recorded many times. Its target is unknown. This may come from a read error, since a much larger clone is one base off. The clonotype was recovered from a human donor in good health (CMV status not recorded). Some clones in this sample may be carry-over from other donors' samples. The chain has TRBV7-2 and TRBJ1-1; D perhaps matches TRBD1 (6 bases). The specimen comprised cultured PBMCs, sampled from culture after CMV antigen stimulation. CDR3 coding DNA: TGTGCCAGCAGGTTACAGGGGAACACTGAAGCTTTCTTT. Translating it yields CASRLQGNTEAFF.